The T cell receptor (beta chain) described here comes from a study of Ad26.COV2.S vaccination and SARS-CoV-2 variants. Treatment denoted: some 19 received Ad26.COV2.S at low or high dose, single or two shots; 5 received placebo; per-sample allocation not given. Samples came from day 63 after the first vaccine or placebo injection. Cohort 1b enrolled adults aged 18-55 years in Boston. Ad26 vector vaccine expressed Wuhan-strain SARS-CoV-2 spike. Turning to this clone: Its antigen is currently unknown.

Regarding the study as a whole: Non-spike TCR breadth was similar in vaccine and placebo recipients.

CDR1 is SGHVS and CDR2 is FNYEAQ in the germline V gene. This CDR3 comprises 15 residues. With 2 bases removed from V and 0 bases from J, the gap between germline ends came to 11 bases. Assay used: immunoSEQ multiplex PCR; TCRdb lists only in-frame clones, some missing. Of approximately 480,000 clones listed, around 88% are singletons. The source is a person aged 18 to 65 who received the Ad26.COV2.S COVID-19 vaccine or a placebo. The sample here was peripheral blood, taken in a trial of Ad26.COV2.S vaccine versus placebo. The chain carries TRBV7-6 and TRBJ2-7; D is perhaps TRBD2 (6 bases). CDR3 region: CASSLRGASSYEQYF. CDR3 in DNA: TGTGCCAGCAGCTTACGCGGGGCTAGCTCCTACGAGCAGTACTTC.